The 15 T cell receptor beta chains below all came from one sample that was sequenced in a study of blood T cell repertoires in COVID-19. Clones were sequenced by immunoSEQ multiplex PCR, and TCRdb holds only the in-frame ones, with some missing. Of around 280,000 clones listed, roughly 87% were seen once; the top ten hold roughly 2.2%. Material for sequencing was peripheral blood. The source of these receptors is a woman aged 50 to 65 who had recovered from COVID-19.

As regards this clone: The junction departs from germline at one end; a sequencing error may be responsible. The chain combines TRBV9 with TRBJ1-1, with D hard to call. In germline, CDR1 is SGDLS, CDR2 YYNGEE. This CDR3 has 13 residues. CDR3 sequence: CASSSSLREGCIF. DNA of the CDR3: TGTGCCAGCAGCTCATCGCTGCGGGAGGGATGCATCTTT.

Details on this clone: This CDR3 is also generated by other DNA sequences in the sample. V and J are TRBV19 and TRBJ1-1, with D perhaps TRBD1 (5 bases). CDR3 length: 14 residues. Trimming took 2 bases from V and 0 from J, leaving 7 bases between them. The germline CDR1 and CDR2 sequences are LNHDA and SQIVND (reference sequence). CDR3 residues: CASSIRGMNTEAFF. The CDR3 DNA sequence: TGTGCCAGTAGTATAAGGGGAATGAACACTGAAGCTTTCTTT.

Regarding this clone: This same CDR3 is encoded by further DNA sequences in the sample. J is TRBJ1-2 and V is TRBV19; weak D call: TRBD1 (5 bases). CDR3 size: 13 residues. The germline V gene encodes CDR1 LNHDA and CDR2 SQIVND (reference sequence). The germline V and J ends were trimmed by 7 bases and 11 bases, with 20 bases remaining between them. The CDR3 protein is CASMWQGYSGYTF. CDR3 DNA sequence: TGTGCCAGTATGTGGCAGGGTTATTCTGGTTACACCTTC. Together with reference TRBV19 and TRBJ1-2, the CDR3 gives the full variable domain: DGGITQSPKYLFRKEGQNVTLSCEQNLNHDAMYWYRQDPGQGLRLIYYSQIVNDFQKGDIAEGYSVSREKKESFPLTVTSAQKNPTAFYLCASMWQGYSGYTFGSGTRLTVV.

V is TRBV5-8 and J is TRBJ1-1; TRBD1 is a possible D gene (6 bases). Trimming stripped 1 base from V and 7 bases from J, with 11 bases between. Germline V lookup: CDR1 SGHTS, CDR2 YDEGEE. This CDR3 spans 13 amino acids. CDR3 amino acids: CASSLSGGGEAFF. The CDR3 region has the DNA TGTGCCAGCAGCTTGTCTGGGGGCGGTGAAGCTTTCTTT.

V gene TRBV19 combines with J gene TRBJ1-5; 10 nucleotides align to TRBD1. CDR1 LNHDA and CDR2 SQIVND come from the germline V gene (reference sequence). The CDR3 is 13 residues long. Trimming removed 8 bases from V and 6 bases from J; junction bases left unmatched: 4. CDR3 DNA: TGTGCCAGTGCCGGGACAGGGGTTCAGCCCCAGCATTTT. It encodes CASAGTGVQPQHF.

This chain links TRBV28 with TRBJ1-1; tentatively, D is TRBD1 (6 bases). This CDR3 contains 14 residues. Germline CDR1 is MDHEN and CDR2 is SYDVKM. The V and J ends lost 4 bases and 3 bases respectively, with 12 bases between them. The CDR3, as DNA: TGTGCCAGCAGTTCAACAGGGTTGGACACTGAAGCTTTCTTT. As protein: CASSSTGLDTEAFF.

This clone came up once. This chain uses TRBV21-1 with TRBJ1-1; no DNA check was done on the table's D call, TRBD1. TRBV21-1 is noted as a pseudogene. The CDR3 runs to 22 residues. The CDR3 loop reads CASSKFPTARGQVEALNTEAFF. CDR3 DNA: TGTGCCAGCAGCAAATTTCCGACGGCGAGGGGGCAGGTCGAAGCCCTGAACACTGAAGCTTTCTTT.

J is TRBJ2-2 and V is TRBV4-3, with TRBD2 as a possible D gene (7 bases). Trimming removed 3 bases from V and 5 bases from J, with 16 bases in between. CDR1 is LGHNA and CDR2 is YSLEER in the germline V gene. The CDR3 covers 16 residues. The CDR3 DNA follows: TGCGCCAGCAGCCACTTCCCGAGGGGGGGAACCGGGGAGCTGTTTTTT. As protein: CASSHFPRGGTGELFF.

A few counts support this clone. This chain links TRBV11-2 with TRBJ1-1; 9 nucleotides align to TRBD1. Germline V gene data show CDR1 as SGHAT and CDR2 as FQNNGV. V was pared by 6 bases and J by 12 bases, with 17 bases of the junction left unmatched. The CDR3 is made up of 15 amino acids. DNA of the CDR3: TGTGCCAGCAGGTCAATAAGGGGGCCGGGACAGGGATCTTTCTTT. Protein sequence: CASRSIRGPGQGSFF.

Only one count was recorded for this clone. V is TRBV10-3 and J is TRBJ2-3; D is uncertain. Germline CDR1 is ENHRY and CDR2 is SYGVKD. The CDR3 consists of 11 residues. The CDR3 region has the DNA TGTGCAAACGGTTTCACAGATACGCAGTATTTT. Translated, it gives CANGFTDTQYF.

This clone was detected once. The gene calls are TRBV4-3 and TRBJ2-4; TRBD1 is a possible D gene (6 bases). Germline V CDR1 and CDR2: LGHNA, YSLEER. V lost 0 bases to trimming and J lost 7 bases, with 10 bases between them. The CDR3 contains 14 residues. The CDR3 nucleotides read TGCGCCAGCAGCCAAGAATGGGGGCCGAACATTCAGTACTTC. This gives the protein CASSQEWGPNIQYF.

CDR3 nucleotides: TGTGCCAGCAGCCCCCTGGGGGGGGCTGAAGCTTTCTTT. As protein: CASSPLGGAEAFF. J is TRBJ1-1 and V is TRBV7-3, with D tentatively TRBD1 (5 bases). Germline CDR1 and CDR2: SGHTA and FQGTGA. The CDR3 is 13 amino acids. Trimming removed 5 bases from V and 6 bases from J, with 13 bases in between.

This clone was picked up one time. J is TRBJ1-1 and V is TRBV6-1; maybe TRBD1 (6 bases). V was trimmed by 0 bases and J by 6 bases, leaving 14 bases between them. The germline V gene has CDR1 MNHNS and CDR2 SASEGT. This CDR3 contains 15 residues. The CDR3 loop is CASSEAPQGVAEAFF. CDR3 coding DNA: TGTGCCAGCAGTGAAGCCCCACAGGGTGTTGCTGAAGCTTTCTTT.

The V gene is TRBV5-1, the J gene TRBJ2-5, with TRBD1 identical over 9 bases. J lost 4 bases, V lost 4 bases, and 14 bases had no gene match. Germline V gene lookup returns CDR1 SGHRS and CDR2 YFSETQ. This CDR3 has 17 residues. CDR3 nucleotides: TGCGCCAGCAGCCAGGACGCCGGGACAGGGCCTCGAGAGACCCAGTACTTC. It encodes CASSQDAGTGPRETQYF.

CDR3 nucleotides: TGTGCCAGCAGAAGACCGGGACAGCAAGCTTTCTTT. Translating gives CASRRPGQQAFF. The chain links TRBV27 to TRBJ1-1, with TRBD1 identical over 7 bases. CDR1 and CDR2 (germline): MNHEY, SMNVEV (reference sequence). The CDR3 length is 12 residues. Trimming at V came to 6 bases and at J to 9 bases, leaving 7 bases not matched to a gene.